The 30 T cell receptor beta chains presented below share a single source sample, sequenced in a study of T cells in Graves' hyperthyroidism and ophthalmopathy. Amplification of TCR beta CDR3 regions used RNA as the template. The TCR CDR3 was amplified in a first-round RT-PCR using the HTBI primer set. TCRdb re-derived calls from the multiplex PCR reads in MiXCR, one entry per CDR3 protein. The sample includes about 480,000 distinct CDR3 sequences, under 15% of them seen just once. The sequenced sample consisted of blood. These receptors came from a woman aged 18-35 years with Graves' hyperthyroidism.

In this sample, this clonotype turned up many times. The chain combines TRBV19 with TRBJ2-1; TRBD2 aligns across 14 bases. The CDR3 loop spans 14 amino acids. The J segment lost 9 bases and the V segment lost 5 bases, leaving 3 bases of the junction unmatched. Germline lookup yields CDR1 LNHDA and CDR2 SQIVND (reference sequence). CDR3 DNA sequence: TGTGCCAGTAGTCTGGGACTAGCGGGAGTTGAGCAGTTCTTC. It yields the protein CASSLGLAGVEQFF. Complete variable domain (other parts from reference TRBV19 and TRBJ2-1): DGGITQSPKYLFRKEGQNVTLSCEQNLNHDAMYWYRQDPGQGLRLIYYSQIVNDFQKGDIAEGYSVSREKKESFPLTVTSAQKNPTAFYLCASSLGLAGVEQFFGPGTRLTVL.

This clonotype came up many times. The chain joins TRBV9 to TRBJ2-1; 12 bases match TRBD2. The CDR3 sequence is 15 residues long. Germline loops: CDR1 SGDLS, CDR2 YYNGEE. After removal of 0 bases from V and 8 bases from J, the junction contained 3 bases not matched to a gene. The CDR3 nucleotides are TGTGCCAGCAGCGTAGTGACTAGCGGGAGTGATGAGCAGTTCTTC. Translated, it gives CASSVVTSGSDEQFF.

CDR3 coding DNA: TGTGCCAGCAGCTTAGTGGGACTGGGGTCCTACGAGCAGTACTTC. Protein product: CASSLVGLGSYEQYF. The gene calls are TRBV7-9 and TRBJ2-7, with a tentative D call TRBD2 (6 bases). The CDR3 is 15 amino acids. From germline, CDR1 is SEHNR and CDR2 FQNEAQ (reference sequence). V lost 1 base to trimming and J lost 1 base, with 11 bases between them.

On this clonotype itself: A much more abundant neighbour one base away suggests this may be a read error. The chain recombines TRBV6-4 with TRBJ2-1; 7 bases are shared with TRBD2. CDR1 and CDR2 from the germline V gene are MRHNA and SNTAGT. The J segment lost 8 bases and the V segment lost 8 bases, leaving 9 bases of the junction unmatched. The CDR3 totals 13 residues. The CDR3 sequence is CASLGEGRDEQFF. The CDR3 DNA follows: TGTGCCAGCCTTGGAGAGGGGAGGGATGAGCAGTTCTTC.

This clonotype has more than one count but fewer than ten. As DNA, the CDR3 is TGTGCCAGCAGCTCGACAGGTGAAAAACTGTTTTTT. This sequence encodes CASSSTGEKLFF. The chain has TRBV5-5 and TRBJ1-4, with a possible D match to TRBD1 (6 bases). Germline CDR1 and CDR2: SGHKS and YYEKEE (reference sequence). There are 12 residues in the CDR3. The V end lost 3 bases, the J end lost 7 bases, and 7 bases lay between the germline ends.

The table lists this clonotype with a few counts. This chain connects TRBV19 to TRBJ2-2; 7 nucleotides align to TRBD2. Germline trimming cut 3 bases from V and 6 bases from J; bases unmatched to any gene: 4. Germline-derived CDR1 and CDR2 are LNHDA and SQIVND (reference sequence). This CDR3 spans 14 amino acids. CDR3 nucleotide sequence: TGTGCCAGTAGTATTACGGGGGGAGCCGGGGAGCTGTTTTTT. Translating it yields CASSITGGAGELFF.

This clonotype was picked up many times. The V gene is TRBV6-5, the J gene TRBJ1-2; D unclear. The CDR3 extends over 14 amino acids. Per the germline V gene, CDR1 is MNHEY and CDR2 is SVGAGI. V lost 0 bases and J lost 4, with 9 bases in between. CDR3 protein: CASSYSDGIYGYTF. CDR3 bases: TGTGCCAGCAGTTACTCGGACGGAATCTATGGCTACACCTTC.

Ten or more counts support this clonotype. This chain links TRBV24-1 with TRBJ2-1, with 11 bases matching TRBD1. Germline CDR1 and CDR2: KGHDR and SFDVKD. This CDR3 region has 15 residues. Losses at the gene ends were 7 bases for V and 8 bases for J; bases not matched to a gene: 9. CDR3 nucleotides: TGTGCCACCAGAGGGAGGGACAGGGGGGACGATGAGCAGTTCTTC. Its protein is CATRGRDRGDDEQFF.

The chain combines TRBV6-2 or TRBV6-3 with TRBJ2-1; D remains ambiguous. V gave up 6 bases and J gave up 8 bases, with 17 bases separating them. The CDR3 loop spans 14 amino acids. In germline, CDR1 is MNHEY, CDR2 SVGEGT. The CDR3 region is CASSPGSDVDEQFF. CDR3 DNA sequence: TGTGCCAGCAGCCCGGGCTCCGATGTTGATGAGCAGTTCTTC.

This sequence joins TRBV6-1 and TRBJ2-1, with D unresolved. The CDR3 runs 15 residues. V was cut by 5 bases and J by 4 bases, with 15 bases left in between. CDR1 and CDR2 from the germline V gene are MNHNS and SASEGT. The CDR3 here is CASSLTLTEYNEQFF. The CDR3 DNA sequence: TGTGCCAGCAGTCTAACCCTAACAGAGTACAATGAGCAGTTCTTC.

This clonotype was counted many times. V is TRBV9 and J is TRBJ2-3; a possible D gene is TRBD2 (6 bases). Trimming took off 0 bases at V and 6 bases at J, with 8 bases between the two ends. Looked up from germline, CDR1 is SGDLS and CDR2 is YYNGEE. This CDR3 has 13 amino acids. CDR3 sequence: CASSVGGEDTQYF. In DNA form, the CDR3 reads TGTGCCAGCAGCGTAGGCGGGGAGGATACGCAGTATTTT.

This clonotype was observed at least ten times. This chain connects TRBV11-2 to TRBJ1-3; 9 positions match TRBD1. The CDR3 totals 14 residues. Losses at the gene ends were 2 bases for V and 7 bases for J; bases not matched to a gene: 3. Looked up from germline, CDR1 is SGHAT and CDR2 is FQNNGV. CDR3 coding DNA: TGTGCCAGCAGCTTAAACAGGGGGCTCAACACCATATATTTT. Translated: CASSLNRGLNTIYF.

The table lists this clonotype with many counts. The chain combines TRBV2 with TRBJ2-5; TRBD1 might be the D (5 bases). Germline V gives CDR1 SNHLY, CDR2 FYNNEI. The CDR3 has 13 amino acids. V was shortened by 7 bases and J by 5 bases, with 14 bases between the two germline ends. The CDR3 here is CASIKGAGETQYF. CDR3 sequence (DNA): TGTGCCAGCATAAAAGGGGCCGGGGAGACCCAGTACTTC.

In this sample, this clonotype turned up a few times. This chain connects TRBV20-1 to TRBJ1-2, with D unresolved. Trimming stripped 0 bases from V and 2 bases from J, with 16 bases between. This CDR3 spans 16 amino acids. Germline lookup yields CDR1 DFQATT and CDR2 SNEGSKA (reference sequence). CDR3 sequence reads: CSARDGSQVGNYGYTF. The CDR3 region has the DNA TGCAGTGCTAGAGATGGGTCGCAGGTTGGAAACTATGGCTACACCTTC.

The V gene is TRBV20-1, the J gene TRBJ1-5; 9 bases fit TRBD1. The CDR3 has 13 residues. V shed 5 bases, J shed 4 bases, and the junction held 3 bases outside the gene matches. Germline CDR1 DFQATT, CDR2 SNEGSKA (reference sequence). In nucleotides, the CDR3 is TGCAGTGCTGTGGACAGGGGAAATCAGCCCCAGCATTTT. Translation gives CSAVDRGNQPQHF.

This clonotype was seen ten or more times. The chain carries TRBV20-1 and TRBJ1-3, with unresolved D. The CDR3 sequence is 16 residues long. Deletions cut 2 bases from V and 4 bases from J, with 18 bases between. The germline CDR1 and CDR2 sequences are DFQATT and SNEGSKA (reference sequence). The CDR3 is CSARNPQSRPGNTIYF. The CDR3 DNA reads as TGCAGTGCTAGAAACCCCCAGTCCCGTCCCGGAAACACCATATATTTT.

The chain is built from TRBV7-6 and TRBJ2-7, with 7 bases that match TRBD1. This CDR3 has 15 residues. J gave up 0 bases and V 5 bases, and 7 bases lay outside the gene matches. CDR1 is SGHVS and CDR2 is FNYEAQ in the germline V gene. CDR3 region: CASSVRQGSSYEQYF. CDR3 in DNA: TGTGCCAGCAGCGTCCGACAGGGCAGCTCCTACGAGCAGTACTTC.

This clonotype was seen a few times. This chain links TRBV6-2 or TRBV6-3 with TRBJ2-7, with D uncertain. Trimming cost V 7 bases and J 2 bases, with 12 bases left between them. The germline V gene has CDR1 MNHEY and CDR2 SVGEGT. The CDR3 extends over 13 amino acids. DNA of the CDR3: TGTGCCAGCATGCGAAATAGAGCCTACGAGCAGTACTTC. Translated: CASMRNRAYEQYF.

Turning to this clonotype: A much larger clone differs from this one at a single base, so this may be a read error. The missing conserved phenylalanine or tryptophan at the end of this CDR3 makes a read error likely. The chain has TRBV4-1 and TRBJ2-5; 12 bases are a match to TRBD2. Germline CDR1 and CDR2: MGHRA and YSYEKL. There are 17 residues in the CDR3. The V gene end was trimmed by 0 bases and the J gene end by 5 bases; junction bases not matched to a gene: 7. The CDR3 DNA follows: TGCGCCAGCAGCCAAGACCACTCCGGACTAGCGGGGGAGACCCAGTACCTC. This gives the protein CASSQDHSGLAGETQYL.

This clonotype was recorded many times. V gene TRBV12-3 or TRBV12-4 combines with J gene TRBJ1-4; D is perhaps TRBD1 (6 bases). V shed 6 bases and J shed 2 bases, with 10 bases lying between them. This CDR3 contains 14 residues. The CDR3 sequence: CASSPQGTNEKLFF. The CDR3 DNA reads TGTGCCAGCAGCCCCCAGGGGACTAATGAAAAACTGTTTTTT.

In DNA form, the CDR3 reads TGTGCCAGCAGCTACCAAGACAATGAGCAGTTCTTC. Protein product: CASSYQDNEQFF. The V call is TRBV14, the J call TRBJ2-1; D remains ambiguous. The germline V gene encodes CDR1 SGHDN and CDR2 FVKESK. The CDR3 is 12 residues long. V lost 5 bases and J lost 5, with 7 bases in between.

At least ten counts were recorded for this clonotype. Here the CDR3 reads CSALGTLNTEAFF. The CDR3 nucleotides are TGCAGTGCGTTAGGGACCTTGAACACTGAAGCTTTCTTT. The rearrangement links TRBV20-1 to TRBJ1-1, with D maybe TRBD1 (5 bases). The V gene lost 6 bases and the J gene lost 0 bases, with 11 bases spanning the gap. CDR3 length equals 13 residues. CDR1 and CDR2 from the germline V gene are DFQATT and SNEGSKA (reference sequence).

This clonotype showed up many times. The rearrangement uses TRBV7-6 and TRBJ2-1; no reliable D call. Trimming cost V 7 bases and J 6 bases, with 19 bases left between them. Per the germline V gene, CDR1 is SGHVS and CDR2 is FNYEAQ. The CDR3 runs 15 residues. CDR3 nucleotide sequence: TGTGCCAGCACCCCTGACTCGATCAGGTCCAATGAGCAGTTCTTC. It codes for CASTPDSIRSNEQFF.

This sequence joins TRBV12-3 or TRBV12-4 and TRBJ1-3, with no clear D. This CDR3 spans 14 amino acids. Trimming left V 2 bases short and J 0 bases short, with 5 bases between. CDR3 DNA: TGTGCCAGCAGTTTACATCCCTCTGGAAACACCATATATTTT. Amino acids: CASSLHPSGNTIYF.

The genes are TRBV20-1 and TRBJ1-2, with 7 bases matching TRBD1. The CDR3 loop spans 11 amino acids. Looked up from germline, CDR1 is DFQATT and CDR2 is SNEGSKA (reference sequence). J was trimmed by 8 bases and V by 6 bases; bases with no gene match: 6. CDR3 in amino acids: CSARQGGGYTF. The DNA for the CDR3 is TGCAGTGCCCGGCAGGGGGGAGGCTACACCTTC.

In this sample, this clonotype turned up many times. V and J are TRBV12-5 and TRBJ1-1, with no clear D. The V and J ends lost 1 base and 2 bases respectively, with 23 bases between them. The CDR3 is 19 residues long. The germline gives CDR1 LGHNT, CDR2 FRNRAP. The CDR3, as DNA: TGTGCTAGTGGTTTGGGACAAGTGGCGGTAGGTCTGAGTAACACTGAAGCTTTCTTT. Protein product: CASGLGQVAVGLSNTEAFF.

This clonotype was observed a few times. This chain connects TRBV7-9 to TRBJ1-4; no clear D. V was trimmed by 4 bases and J by 5 bases, leaving 11 bases between them. The length of the CDR3 is 14 residues. Germline V CDR1 and CDR2: SEHNR, FQNEAQ (reference sequence). This chain's CDR3 is CASSSWSGNEKLFF. The CDR3 DNA follows: TGTGCCAGCAGCTCTTGGTCGGGGAATGAAAAACTGTTTTTT.

This clonotype was counted at least ten times. The chain couples TRBV2 to TRBJ2-6; perhaps TRBD1 as D (5 bases). Germline V gives CDR1 SNHLY, CDR2 FYNNEI. This CDR3 contains 17 residues. Trimming cost V 8 bases and J 4 bases, with 21 bases left between them. The CDR3 DNA follows: TGTGCCAGCCTCAAGACAGAGCCCTTGACCGGGGCCAACGTCCTGACTTTC. Its protein product is CASLKTEPLTGANVLTF.

The sample holds many counts of this clonotype. This chain uses TRBV5-1 with TRBJ2-1; D call uncertain. Germline CDR1 SGHRS, CDR2 YFSETQ. Deletions cut 4 bases from V and 9 bases from J, with 20 bases between. The CDR3 contains 15 residues. For the CDR3, the DNA is TGCGCCAGCAGCGCGGCTGGCGCCGGACGGAGTGAGCAGTTCTTC. It codes for CASSAAGAGRSEQFF.

This clonotype was found many times. The J gene is TRBJ2-2, the V gene TRBV6-5, with TRBD1 matching 7 bases. V lost 2 bases and J lost 1; bases outside the gene matches: 4. Germline V lookup: CDR1 MNHEY, CDR2 SVGAGI. The CDR3 covers 16 residues. The CDR3 sequence is CASSYLGTENTGELFF. As DNA, the CDR3 is TGTGCCAGCAGTTACCTAGGGACAGAGAACACCGGGGAGCTGTTTTTT.